Only a few counts were recorded for the clone carrying this T cell receptor (beta chain). The germline CDR1 and CDR2 sequences are MNHEY and SVGAGI. The CDR3 sequence is 14 residues long. J lost 7 bases, V lost 3 bases, and 8 bases had no gene match. This specimen comes from a study of T cells after yellow fever vaccination. TCRdb recomputed calls from the 5' RACE reads with MiXCR, one row per CDR3 protein. The sample carries tens of thousands of distinct CDR3 sequences, almost 8% recorded once. This clonotype was sampled from a man aged 25 to 45 who received the YFV17D yellow fever vaccine. The input for sequencing was CD8+ T cells sorted from PBMCs, taken on the day of the yellow fever booster vaccination. The chain carries TRBV6-5 and TRBJ2-7; 8 positions agree with TRBD2. The CDR3 DNA reads TGTGCCAGCAGTTATGCGGCGGGAGGTGATGAGCAGTACTTC. The encoded protein is CASSYAAGGDEQYF.